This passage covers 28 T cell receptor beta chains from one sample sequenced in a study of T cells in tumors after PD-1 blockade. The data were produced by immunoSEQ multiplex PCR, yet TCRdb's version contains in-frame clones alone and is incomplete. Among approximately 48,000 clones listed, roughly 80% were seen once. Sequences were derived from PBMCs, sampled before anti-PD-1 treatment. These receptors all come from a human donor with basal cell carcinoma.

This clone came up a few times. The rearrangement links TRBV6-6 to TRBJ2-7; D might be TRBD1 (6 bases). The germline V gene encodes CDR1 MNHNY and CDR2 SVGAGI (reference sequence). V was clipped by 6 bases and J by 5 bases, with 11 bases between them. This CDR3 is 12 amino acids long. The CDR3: CASRPGVHEQYF. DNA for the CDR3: TGTGCCAGCAGACCAGGGGTCCACGAGCAGTACTTC.

The CDR3 bases are TGCGCCAGCAGCCAAGCTTGGCGGGACAGGGGAGGAGATACGCAGTATTTT. It specifies CASSQAWRDRGGDTQYF. V usage is TRBV4-1 and J usage is TRBJ2-3, with 10 nucleotides matching TRBD1. The length of the CDR3 is 17 residues. V trimming: 1 base; J trimming: 5 bases; junction bases outside the gene matches: 9. CDR1 is MGHRA, CDR2 YSYEKL, per germline.

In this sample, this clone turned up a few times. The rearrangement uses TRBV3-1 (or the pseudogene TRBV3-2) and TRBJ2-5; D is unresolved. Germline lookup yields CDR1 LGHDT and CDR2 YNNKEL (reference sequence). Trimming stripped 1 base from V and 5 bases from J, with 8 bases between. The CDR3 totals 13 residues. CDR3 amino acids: CASSQALAETQYF. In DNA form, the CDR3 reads TGTGCCAGCAGCCAAGCCCTGGCGGAGACCCAGTACTTC.

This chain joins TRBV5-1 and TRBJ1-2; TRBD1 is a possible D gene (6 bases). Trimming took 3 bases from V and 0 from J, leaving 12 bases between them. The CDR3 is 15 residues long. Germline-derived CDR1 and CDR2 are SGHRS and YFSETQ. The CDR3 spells CASSWSGEANYGYTF. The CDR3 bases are TGCGCCAGCAGCTGGTCAGGGGAAGCTAACTATGGCTACACCTTC. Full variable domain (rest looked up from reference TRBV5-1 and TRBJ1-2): KAGVTQTPRYLIKTRGQQVTLSCSPISGHRSVSWYQQTPGQGLQFLFEYFSETQRNKGNFPGRFSGRQFSNSRSEMNVSTLELGDSALYLCASSWSGEANYGYTFGSGTRLTVV.

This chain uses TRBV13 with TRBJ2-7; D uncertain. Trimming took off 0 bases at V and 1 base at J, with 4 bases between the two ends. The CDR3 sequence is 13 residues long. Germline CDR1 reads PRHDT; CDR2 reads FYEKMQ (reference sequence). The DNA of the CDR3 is TGTGCCAGCAGCTTAGGGGCTTCCTACGAGCAGTACTTC. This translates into CASSLGASYEQYF.

Here the CDR3 reads CASSDSGGGYTEAFF. CDR3 nucleotides: TGTGCCAGCAGTGACTCGGGAGGTGGCTACACTGAAGCTTTCTTT. The chain carries TRBV6-4 and TRBJ1-1; D gene ambiguous. Germline V gene data show CDR1 as MRHNA and CDR2 as SNTAGT. Trimming took 0 bases from V and 3 from J, leaving 11 bases between them. The CDR3 loop spans 15 amino acids.

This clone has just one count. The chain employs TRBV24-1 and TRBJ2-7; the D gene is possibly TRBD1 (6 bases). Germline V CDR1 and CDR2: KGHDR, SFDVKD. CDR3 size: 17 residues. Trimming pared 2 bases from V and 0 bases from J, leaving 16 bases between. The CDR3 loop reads CATSDSSGTPSSYEQYF. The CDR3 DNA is TGTGCCACCAGTGATTCCTCCGGGACACCGAGCTCCTACGAGCAGTACTTC.

The CDR3 DNA sequence: TGTGCCAGTCCGGACAGGGCGGACACTGAAGCTTTCTTT. It yields the protein CASPDRADTEAFF. The chain links TRBV19 to TRBJ1-1; TRBD1 agrees at 8 bases. V dropped 8 bases and J dropped 3; count of bases not matched to a gene: 5. The germline V gene has CDR1 LNHDA and CDR2 SQIVND (reference sequence). The CDR3 has 13 residues. The whole variable domain, remainder taken from reference TRBV19 and TRBJ1-1, is DGGITQSPKYLFRKEGQNVTLSCEQNLNHDAMYWYRQDPGQGLRLIYYSQIVNDFQKGDIAEGYSVSREKKESFPLTVTSAQKNPTAFYLCASPDRADTEAFFGQGTRLTVV.

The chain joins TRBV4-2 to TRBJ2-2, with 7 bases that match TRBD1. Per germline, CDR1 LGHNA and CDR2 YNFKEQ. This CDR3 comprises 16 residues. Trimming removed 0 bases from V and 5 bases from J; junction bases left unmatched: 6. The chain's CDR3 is CASSQDSRGLTGELFF. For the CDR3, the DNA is TGTGCCAGCAGCCAAGATTCTAGGGGGCTAACCGGGGAGCTGTTTTTT.

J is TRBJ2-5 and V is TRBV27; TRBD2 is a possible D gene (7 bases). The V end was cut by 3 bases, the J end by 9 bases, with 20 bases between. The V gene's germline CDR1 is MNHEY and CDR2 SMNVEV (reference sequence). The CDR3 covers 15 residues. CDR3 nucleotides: TGTGCCAGCAGTTTCACGGGGGGCCTGCTAGTGGCCCAGTACTTC. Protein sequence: CASSFTGGLLVAQYF.

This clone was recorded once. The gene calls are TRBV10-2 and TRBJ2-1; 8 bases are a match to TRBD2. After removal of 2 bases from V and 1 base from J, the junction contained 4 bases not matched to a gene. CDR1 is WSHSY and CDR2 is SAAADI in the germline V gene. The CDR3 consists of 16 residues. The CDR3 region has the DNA TGCGCCAGCAGTGAGCCGCGGGGGGTTTCCTACAATGAGCAGTTCTTC. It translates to CASSEPRGVSYNEQFF.

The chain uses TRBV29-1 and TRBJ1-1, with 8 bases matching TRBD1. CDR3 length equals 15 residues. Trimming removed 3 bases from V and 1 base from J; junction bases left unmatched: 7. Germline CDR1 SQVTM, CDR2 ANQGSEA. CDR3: CSVDFDRGTNTEAFF. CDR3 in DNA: TGCAGCGTTGATTTCGACAGGGGTACGAACACTGAAGCTTTCTTT. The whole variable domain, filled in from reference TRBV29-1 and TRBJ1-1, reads SAVISQKPSRDICQRGTSLTIQCQVDSQVTMMFWYRQQPGQSLTLIATANQGSEATYESGFVIDKFPISRPNLTFSTLTVSNMSPEDSSIYLCSVDFDRGTNTEAFFGQGTRLTVV.

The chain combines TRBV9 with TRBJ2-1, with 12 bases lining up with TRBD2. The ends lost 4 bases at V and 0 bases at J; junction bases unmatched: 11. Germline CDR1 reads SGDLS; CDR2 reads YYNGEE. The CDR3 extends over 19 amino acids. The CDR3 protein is CASSQGAGLAGSSYNEQFF. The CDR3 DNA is TGTGCCAGCAGCCAAGGGGCCGGACTAGCGGGGAGCTCCTACAATGAGCAGTTCTTC. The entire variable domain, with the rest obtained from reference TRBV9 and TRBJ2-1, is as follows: DSGVTQTPKHLITATGQRVTLRCSPRSGDLSVYWYQQSLDQGLQFLIQYYNGEERAKGNILERFSAQQFPDLHSELNLSSLELGDSALYFCASSQGAGLAGSSYNEQFFGPGTRLTVL.

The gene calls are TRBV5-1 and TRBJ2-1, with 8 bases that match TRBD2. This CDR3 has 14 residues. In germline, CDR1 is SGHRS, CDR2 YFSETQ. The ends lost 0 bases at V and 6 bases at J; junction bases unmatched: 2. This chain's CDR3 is CASSLVLAGNEQFF. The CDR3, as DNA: TGCGCCAGCAGCTTGGTCCTAGCGGGCAATGAGCAGTTCTTC.

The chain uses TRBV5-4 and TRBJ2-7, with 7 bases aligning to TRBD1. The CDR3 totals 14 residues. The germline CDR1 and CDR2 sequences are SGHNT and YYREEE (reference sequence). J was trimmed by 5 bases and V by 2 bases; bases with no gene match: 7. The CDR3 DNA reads TGTGCCAGCAGCTTAGGAAGGGGGCGCGACGAGCAGTACTTC. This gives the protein CASSLGRGRDEQYF.

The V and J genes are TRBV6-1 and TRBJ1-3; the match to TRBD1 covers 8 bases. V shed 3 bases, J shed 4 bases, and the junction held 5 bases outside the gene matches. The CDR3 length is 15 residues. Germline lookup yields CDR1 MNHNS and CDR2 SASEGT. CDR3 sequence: CASSDWDRTGNTIYF. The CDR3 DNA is TGTGCCAGCAGTGATTGGGACAGGACGGGAAACACCATATATTTT.

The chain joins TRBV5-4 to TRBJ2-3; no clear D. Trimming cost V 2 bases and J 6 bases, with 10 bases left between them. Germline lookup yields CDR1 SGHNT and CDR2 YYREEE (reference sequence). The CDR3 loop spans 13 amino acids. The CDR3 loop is CASSFGWVDTQYF. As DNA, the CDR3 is TGTGCCAGCAGCTTCGGTTGGGTGGATACGCAGTATTTT.

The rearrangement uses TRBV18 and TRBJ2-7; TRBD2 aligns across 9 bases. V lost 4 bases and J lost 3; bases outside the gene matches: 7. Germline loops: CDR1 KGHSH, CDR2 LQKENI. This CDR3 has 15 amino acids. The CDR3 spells CASSQSLAGLYEQYF. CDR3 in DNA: TGTGCCAGCTCACAGTCCCTAGCGGGGCTCTACGAGCAGTACTTC.

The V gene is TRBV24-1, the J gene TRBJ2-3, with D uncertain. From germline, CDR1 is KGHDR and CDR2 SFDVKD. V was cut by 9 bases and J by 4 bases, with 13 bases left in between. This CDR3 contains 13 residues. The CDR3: CATSDEGADTQYF. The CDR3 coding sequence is TGTGCCACCTCAGACGAAGGCGCAGATACGCAGTATTTT.

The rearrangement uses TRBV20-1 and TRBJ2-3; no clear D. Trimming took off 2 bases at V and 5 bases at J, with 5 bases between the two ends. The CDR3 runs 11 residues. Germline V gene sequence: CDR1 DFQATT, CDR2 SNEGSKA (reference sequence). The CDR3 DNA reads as TGCAGTGCTAGATCCCAAGATACGCAGTATTTT. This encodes CSARSQDTQYF.

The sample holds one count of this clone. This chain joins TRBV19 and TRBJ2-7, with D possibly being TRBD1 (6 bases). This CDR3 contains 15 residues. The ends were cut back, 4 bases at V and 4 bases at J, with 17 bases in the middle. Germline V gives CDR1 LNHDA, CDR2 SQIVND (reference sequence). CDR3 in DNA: TGTGCCAGTAGTAGATCCGGGACAAGGTGGTACGAGCAGTACTTC. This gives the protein CASSRSGTRWYEQYF.

The CDR3 loop reads CASSLSPTATSNYTF. CDR3 coding DNA: TGTGCCAGCAGCTTATCCCCGACTGCAACGTCTAACTACACCTTC. The gene calls are TRBV7-2 and TRBJ1-2; D is ambiguous. The CDR3 consists of 15 residues. Trimming cost V 2 bases and J 10 bases, with 20 bases left between them. Germline CDR1 reads SGHTA; CDR2 reads FQGNSA.

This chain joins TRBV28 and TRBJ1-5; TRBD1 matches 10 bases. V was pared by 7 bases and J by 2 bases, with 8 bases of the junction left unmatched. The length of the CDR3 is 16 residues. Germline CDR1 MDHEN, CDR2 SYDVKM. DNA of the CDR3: TGTGCCAGCATCCTAGCGGGGACAGGGGGCAATCAGCCCCAGCATTTT. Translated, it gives CASILAGTGGNQPQHF.

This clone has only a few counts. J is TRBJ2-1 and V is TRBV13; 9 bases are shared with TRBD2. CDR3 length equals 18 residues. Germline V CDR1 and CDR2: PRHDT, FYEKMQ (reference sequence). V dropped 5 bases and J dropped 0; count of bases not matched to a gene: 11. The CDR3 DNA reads TGTGCCAGCAGCCTCGGGACTAGCCTCGCGCCCTCCTACAATGAGCAGTTCTTC. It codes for CASSLGTSLAPSYNEQFF.

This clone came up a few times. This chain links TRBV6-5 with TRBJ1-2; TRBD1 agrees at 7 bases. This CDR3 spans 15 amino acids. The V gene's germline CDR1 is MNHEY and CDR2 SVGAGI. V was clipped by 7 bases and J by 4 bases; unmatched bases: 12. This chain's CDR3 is CASTSIGTARYGYTF. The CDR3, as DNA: TGTGCCAGCACCTCGATAGGGACAGCCCGCTATGGCTACACCTTC.

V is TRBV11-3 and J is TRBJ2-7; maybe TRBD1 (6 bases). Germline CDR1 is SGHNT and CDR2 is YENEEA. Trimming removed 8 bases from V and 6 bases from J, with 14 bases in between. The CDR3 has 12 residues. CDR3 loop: CASGGTAGEQYF. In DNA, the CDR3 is TGTGCCAGCGGGGGCACGGCAGGCGAGCAGTACTTC.

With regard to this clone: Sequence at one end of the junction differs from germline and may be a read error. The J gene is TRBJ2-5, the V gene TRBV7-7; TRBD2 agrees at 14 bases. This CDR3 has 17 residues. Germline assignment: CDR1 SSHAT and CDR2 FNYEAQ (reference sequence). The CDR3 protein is CASSFRGTSGGRETQYF. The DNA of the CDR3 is TGTGCTAGCAGCTTCCGTGGGACTAGCGGGGGACGAGAGACCCAGTACTTC.

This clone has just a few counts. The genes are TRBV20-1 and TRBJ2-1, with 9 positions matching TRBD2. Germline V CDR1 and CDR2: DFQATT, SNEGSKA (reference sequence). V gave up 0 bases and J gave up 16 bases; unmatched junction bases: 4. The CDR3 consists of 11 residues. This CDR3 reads CSARENSGGFF. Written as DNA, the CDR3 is TGCAGTGCTAGAGAGAATAGCGGGGGATTCTTC.